What follows are 6 T cell receptor beta chains derived from one specimen sequenced in a study of PD-1 blockade in mismatch repair-deficient tumors. Profiled with immunoSEQ multiplex PCR; TCRdb holds only in-frame clones, not every one. The sample records 120,000 or so clones, approximately 91% being singletons. Source: peripheral blood, taken approximately 70 weeks after starting pembrolizumab. The origin of the receptors is an adult with mismatch repair-deficient cancer.

This chain connects TRBV21-1 to TRBJ2-7; TRBD2, the table's D call, was not compared with the DNA. TRBV21-1 is an annotated pseudogene. The CDR3 spans 18 residues. The CDR3, as DNA: TGTGCCAGCAGCAAAGGCTTAGGGACTAGCGGGAGTCCCTACGAGCAGTACTTC. It codes for CASSKGLGTSGSPYEQYF.

This chain links TRBV5-6 with TRBJ2-1; D not certain. Germline CDR1 is SGHDT and CDR2 is YYEEEE. The V and J ends lost 4 bases and 4 bases respectively, with 6 bases between them. The CDR3 runs 12 residues. CDR3 amino acids: CASSHGYNEQFF. In DNA form, the CDR3 reads TGTGCCAGCAGCCATGGATACAATGAGCAGTTCTTC.

This sequence joins TRBV11-2 and TRBJ2-3; D ambiguous. The CDR3 loop spans 13 amino acids. In germline, CDR1 is SGHAT, CDR2 FQNNGV. The germline V and J ends were trimmed by 1 base and 6 bases, with 8 bases remaining between them. The CDR3 DNA is TGTGCCAGCAGCTTAGTGGATTGGGATACGCAGTATTTT. This translates into CASSLVDWDTQYF.

This clone was counted once. J is TRBJ1-2 and V is TRBV5-1; D not resolved. Germline V lookup: CDR1 SGHRS, CDR2 YFSETQ. This CDR3 region has 14 residues. Trimming removed 3 bases from V and 5 bases from J, with 14 bases in between. CDR3 DNA: TGCGCCAGCAGCTGGTTAGGGAACGGGTATGGCTACACCTTC. Encoded protein: CASSWLGNGYGYTF.

This clone came up a few times. The V and J genes are TRBV7-8 and TRBJ2-1; D remains unclear. V was cut by 7 bases and J by 5 bases, with 18 bases left in between. The CDR3 has 15 residues. Germline lookup yields CDR1 SGHVS and CDR2 FQNEAQ. CDR3 sequence (DNA): TGTGCCAGCACCTTTGCGCCTAGTTCCCACAATGAGCAGTTCTTC. Amino acids: CASTFAPSSHNEQFF. Drawing the rest from reference TRBV7-8 and TRBJ2-1, the complete variable domain is GAGVSQSPRYKVAKRGQDVALRCDPISGHVSLFWYQQALGQGPEFLTYFQNEAQLDKSGLPSDRFFAERPEGSVSTLKIQRTQQEDSAVYLCASTFAPSSHNEQFFGPGTRLTVL.

As DNA, the CDR3 is TGTGCCAGCAGCCATACACGAGGGACCGGGGAGCTGTTTTTT. Translating it yields CASSHTRGTGELFF. This rearrangement joins TRBV6-6 to TRBJ2-2; the D gene is possibly TRBD2 (5 bases). Germline V CDR1 and CDR2: MNHNY, SVGAGI (reference sequence). The V end lost 6 bases, the J end lost 5 bases, and 13 bases lay between the germline ends. The CDR3 totals 14 residues.